This T cell receptor beta chain derives from a study of T cells in Graves' hyperthyroidism and ophthalmopathy. About the research overall: Any treatment followed the collection of peripheral blood at initial diagnosis.

Those patients with uncontrolled infection, other autoimmune disease, pregnancy or lactation were excluded. The V and J ends lost 0 bases and 7 bases, in that order; junction bases with no gene match: 10. Germline V lookup: CDR1 MNHEY, CDR2 SVGAGI. This CDR3 comprises 16 residues. Amplification of TCR beta CDR3 regions was performed using RNA transcripts as template. HTBI primers were the set used in a first-round RT-PCR of the TCR CDR3. TCRdb processed the multiplex PCR reads anew with MiXCR; each CDR3 protein has one entry. Here the sample spans under 200,000 distinct CDR3 sequences, about 9.4% being singletons. The sample holds many counts of this clonotype.

The source material was blood. The origin of this receptor is a woman aged 18-29 years with Graves' hyperthyroidism that later progressed to Graves' ophthalmopathy. The rearrangement links TRBV6-5 to TRBJ1-2; 8 positions match TRBD1. The chain's CDR3 is CASSYSSFGQGAGYTF. The CDR3 bases are TGTGCCAGCAGTTACTCTTCTTTTGGCCAGGGGGCTGGCTACACCTTC.